The sequence of this T cell receptor beta chain was determined in a study of technical replicates of blood from several donors. This table comes from immunoSEQ multiplex PCR, and its TCRdb copy is limited to in-frame clones, with some not included. The table shows about 66,000 clones, with about 97% occurring only once. The CDR3 is made up of 14 amino acids. V lost 0 bases, J lost 2 bases, and 9 bases lay in between. The V gene's germline CDR1 is SGHRS and CDR2 YFSETQ. The chain recombines TRBV5-1 with TRBJ2-7; a weak D match, TRBD1 (6 bases). The sample comprised T cells isolated from PBMCs. The clonotype was recovered from a human donor in good health. The chain's CDR3 is CASSLGTVAYEQYF. The CDR3 DNA sequence: TGCGCCAGCAGCTTGGGGACAGTAGCCTACGAGCAGTACTTC.